Shown below are 29 T cell receptor beta chains from a single sample sequenced in a study of T-cell reconstitution after alpha-beta-depleted transplantation in children. During its preparation, the TCRbeta library received unique molecular identifiers. TCRdb ran MiXCR on the PCR reads and lists one entry per CDR3 protein. Among about 580,000 distinct CDR3 sequences, roughly 23% were seen once, and the ten largest hold roughly 13%. This sample comprised PBMCs, mostly from graft donor cells, obtained 360 days after TCRalphabeta/CD19-depleted stem cell transplant. The receptors here all came from a boy younger than two who had a stem cell transplant for acute myeloid leukemia, so the T cells may come from the graft donor.

This clonotype was detected only a few times. The chain is built from TRBV10-3 and TRBJ1-1; tentative D call: TRBD1 (5 bases). With 5 bases removed from V and 1 base from J, the gap between germline ends came to 8 bases. This CDR3 is 13 amino acids long. CDR1 ENHRY and CDR2 SYGVKD come from the germline V gene. CDR3 sequence reads: CAISLTENTEAFF. The CDR3 bases are TGTGCCATCAGTCTGACAGAGAACACTGAAGCTTTCTTT.

This clonotype was counted between two and nine times. J is TRBJ2-1 and V is TRBV27; 8 bases are a match to TRBD2. J gave up 8 bases and V 5 bases, and 14 bases lay outside the gene matches. The CDR3 consists of 16 residues. The germline V gene has CDR1 MNHEY and CDR2 SMNVEV (reference sequence). DNA of the CDR3: TGTGCCAGCAGTCCCCCCGGGACTAGGTTTCTCTATGAGCAGTTCTTC. Translating gives CASSPPGTRFLYEQFF.

The chain employs TRBV12-3 or TRBV12-4 and TRBJ2-7; no firm D call. The CDR3 covers 16 residues. V dropped 3 bases and J dropped 0 bases, with 15 bases sitting between them. CDR3 residues: CASSFSFLSASYEQYF. The CDR3 bases are TGTGCCAGCAGTTTCTCCTTTTTGAGCGCCTCCTACGAGCAGTACTTC.

The J gene is TRBJ2-1, the V gene TRBV9; D may be TRBD2 (5 bases). Germline-derived CDR1 and CDR2 are SGDLS and YYNGEE. The V gene lost 1 base and the J gene lost 6 bases, with 17 bases spanning the gap. The CDR3 has 16 residues. This chain's CDR3 is CASSVLPEWRVNEQFF. In DNA, the CDR3 is TGTGCCAGCAGCGTACTCCCCGAGTGGCGGGTCAATGAGCAGTTCTTC. Full variable domain (rest looked up from reference TRBV9 and TRBJ2-1): DSGVTQTPKHLITATGQRVTLRCSPRSGDLSVYWYQQSLDQGLQFLIQYYNGEERAKGNILERFSAQQFPDLHSELNLSSLELGDSALYFCASSVLPEWRVNEQFFGPGTRLTVL.

Only a few counts were recorded for this clonotype. The chain carries TRBV11-2 and TRBJ2-7, with 14 bases lining up with TRBD2. Per the germline V gene, CDR1 is SGHAT and CDR2 is FQNNGV. The CDR3 runs 18 residues. J gave up 0 bases and V 6 bases, and 10 bases lay outside the gene matches. The DNA of the CDR3 is TGTGCCAGCAGTTTCCATCCGGGACTAGCGGGGGACTCCTACGAGCAGTACTTC. The encoded protein is CASSFHPGLAGDSYEQYF. Supplemented by reference TRBV11-2 and TRBJ2-7, the full variable domain reads EAGVAQSPRYKIIEKRQSVAFWCNPISGHATLYWYQQILGQGPKLLIQFQNNGVVDDSQLPKDRFSAERLKGVDSTLKIQPAKLEDSAVYLCASSFHPGLAGDSYEQYFGPGTRLTVT.

The chain combines TRBV5-1 with TRBJ2-5; D uncertain. V dropped 0 bases and J dropped 4 bases, with 10 bases sitting between them. Germline assignment: CDR1 SGHRS and CDR2 YFSETQ. The CDR3 spans 14 residues. The CDR3 here is CASSLVQLSETQYF. DNA of the CDR3: TGCGCCAGCAGCTTGGTACAGCTGTCAGAGACCCAGTACTTC.

In this sample, this clonotype turned up a few times. V and J are TRBV29-1 and TRBJ2-1; D call uncertain. The CDR3 sequence is 12 residues long. The ends were cut back, 0 bases at V and 12 bases at J, with 12 bases in the middle. Per the germline V gene, CDR1 is SQVTM and CDR2 is ANQGSEA. As DNA, the CDR3 is TGCAGCGTTGAAGATCAACTCCTCGGGCAGTTCTTC. Protein sequence: CSVEDQLLGQFF.

The gene calls are TRBV20-1 and TRBJ2-1, with D maybe TRBD1 (5 bases). V lost 5 bases, J lost 4 bases, and 9 bases lay in between. CDR1 DFQATT and CDR2 SNEGSKA come from the germline V gene (reference sequence). The CDR3 has 12 amino acids. CDR3 bases: TGCAGTGCTTTAAGACAGTACAATGAGCAGTTCTTC. It is translated as CSALRQYNEQFF.

V is TRBV20-1 and J is TRBJ2-3; 8 bases are shared with TRBD2. Germline V gives CDR1 DFQATT, CDR2 SNEGSKA (reference sequence). The ends lost 4 bases at V and 3 bases at J; junction bases unmatched: 9. The CDR3 consists of 15 residues. The CDR3 bases are TGCAGTGCTACCCGAAATAGCGGGGTAACAGATACGCAGTATTTT. This sequence encodes CSATRNSGVTDTQYF.

Many counts were recorded for this clonotype. The rearrangement uses TRBV7-2 and TRBJ1-5; D remains ambiguous. V shed 1 base and J shed 1 base, with 8 bases lying between them. The CDR3 is 15 amino acids. Germline V gene sequence: CDR1 SGHTA, CDR2 FQGNSA. CDR3 nucleotides: TGTGCCAGCAGCTTAGGTAGATGGAGCAATCAGCCCCAGCATTTT. Amino acid sequence: CASSLGRWSNQPQHF.

This clonotype was seen a handful of times. The gene calls are TRBV7-6 and TRBJ2-3; D may correspond to TRBD1 or TRBD2 (5 bases each). Germline values: CDR1 SGHVS, CDR2 FNYEAQ. Trimming shortened V by 5 bases and J by 10 bases, and 16 bases separated the two germline ends. The CDR3 has 13 amino acids. CDR3 sequence (DNA): TGTGCCAGCAGCCCCGGGACCCAGGCAGCGCAGTATTTT. This codes for CASSPGTQAAQYF.

This clonotype was found many times. The rearrangement joins TRBV20-1 to TRBJ2-7; D perhaps matches TRBD1 (7 bases). The CDR3 has 15 residues. Per germline, CDR1 DFQATT and CDR2 SNEGSKA (reference sequence). With 0 bases removed from V and 3 bases from J, the gap between germline ends came to 15 bases. The CDR3 loop reads CSAREGGTVNYEQYV. The CDR3 DNA sequence: TGCAGTGCTAGAGAGGGCGGGACAGTCAACTACGAGCAGTACGTC.

The chain employs TRBV7-8 and TRBJ2-7, with a possible D match to TRBD2 (6 bases). V shed 4 bases and J shed 3 bases, with 16 bases lying between them. CDR3 size: 15 residues. CDR1 is SGHVS, CDR2 FQNEAQ, per germline. The chain's CDR3 is CASSSTGGYSYEQYF. In DNA form, the CDR3 reads TGTGCCAGCAGCTCTACTGGGGGGTACAGCTACGAGCAGTACTTC.

The sample holds many counts of this clonotype. The chain uses TRBV6-1 and TRBJ2-7; tentative D call: TRBD1 (6 bases). The V gene's germline CDR1 is MNHNS and CDR2 SASEGT. This CDR3 region has 12 residues. The V and J ends lost 3 bases and 6 bases respectively, with 9 bases between them. The CDR3 protein is CASSETGAEQYV. In DNA form, the CDR3 reads TGTGCCAGCAGTGAGACAGGTGCCGAGCAGTACGTC.

Many counts were recorded for this clonotype. This chain links TRBV28 with TRBJ2-1, with D perhaps matching TRBD1 or TRBD2 (5 bases each). CDR3 length equals 15 residues. From germline, CDR1 is MDHEN and CDR2 SYDVKM. Trimming took off 3 bases at V and 3 bases at J, with 12 bases between the two ends. The CDR3 protein is CASSFRGAGYNEQFF. In DNA, the CDR3 is TGTGCCAGCAGTTTCCGGGGCGCTGGCTACAATGAGCAGTTCTTC.

This clonotype was detected many times. The rearrangement links TRBV24-1 to TRBJ2-1; D remains unclear. CDR3 length: 19 amino acids. Trimming shortened V by 6 bases and J by 0 bases, and 23 bases separated the two germline ends. Per the germline V gene, CDR1 is KGHDR and CDR2 is SFDVKD. CDR3 in amino acids: CATSSPLADHLSSYNEQFF. CDR3 in DNA: TGTGCCACCAGTTCGCCCTTGGCAGATCATCTAAGCTCCTACAATGAGCAGTTCTTC.

V gene TRBV6-5 combines with J gene TRBJ1-5; weak D call: TRBD1 (5 bases). Trimming pared 0 bases from V and 6 bases from J, leaving 12 bases between. The germline V gene has CDR1 MNHEY and CDR2 SVGAGI. This CDR3 region has 15 residues. The CDR3 loop reads CASSYSGEAGQPQHF. The CDR3 nucleotides read TGTGCCAGCAGTTACTCGGGGGAGGCAGGTCAGCCCCAGCATTTT.

The V call is TRBV20-1, the J call TRBJ1-1; a possible D gene is TRBD1 (6 bases). Germline loops: CDR1 DFQATT, CDR2 SNEGSKA (reference sequence). With 1 base removed from V and 0 bases from J, the gap between germline ends came to 12 bases. The CDR3 extends over 15 amino acids. This CDR3 is CSARGPGAVNTEAFF. CDR3 in DNA: TGCAGTGCTAGAGGACCGGGGGCAGTGAACACTGAAGCTTTCTTT.

This clonotype has only one observation. The chain uses TRBV7-3 and TRBJ2-1; a possible D gene is TRBD1 (6 bases). Germline values: CDR1 SGHTA, CDR2 FQGTGA. The germline V and J ends were trimmed by 0 bases and 4 bases, with 13 bases remaining between them. This CDR3 has 16 residues. CDR3 protein: CASSLTGARGYNEQFF. CDR3 sequence (DNA): TGTGCCAGCAGCTTAACGGGGGCACGAGGTTACAATGAGCAGTTCTTC. Drawing the rest from reference TRBV7-3 and TRBJ2-1, the complete variable domain is GAGVSQTPSNKVTEKGKYVELRCDPISGHTALYWYRQSLGQGPEFLIYFQGTGAADDSGLPNDRFFAVRPEGSVSTLKIQRTERGDSAVYLCASSLTGARGYNEQFFGPGTRLTVL.

The V gene is TRBV7-2, the J gene TRBJ2-1; 12 bases align to TRBD2. The germline V gene has CDR1 SGHTA and CDR2 FQGNSA. The CDR3 covers 17 residues. V trimming: 3 bases; J trimming: 9 bases; junction bases outside the gene matches: 12. CDR3 region: CASSFLGLAGSWAEQFF. The CDR3 coding sequence is TGTGCCAGCAGCTTCCTGGGACTAGCGGGCTCTTGGGCTGAGCAGTTCTTC.

The chain is built from TRBV20-1 and TRBJ1-6, with a possible D match to TRBD1 (6 bases). This CDR3 spans 14 amino acids. The germline V gene has CDR1 DFQATT and CDR2 SNEGSKA (reference sequence). The V and J ends lost 3 bases and 9 bases respectively, with 15 bases between them. CDR3 nucleotides: TGCAGTGCTAGGGGTACAGGGCCCCCTTCACCCCTCCACTTT. It encodes CSARGTGPPSPLHF.

The chain combines TRBV20-1 with TRBJ1-2; 8 positions match TRBD1. CDR1 is DFQATT, CDR2 SNEGSKA, per germline (reference sequence). J was trimmed by 4 bases and V by 4 bases; bases with no gene match: 5. The length of the CDR3 is 13 residues. DNA of the CDR3: TGCAGTGCTAAGACCGGGACAGGCTATGGCTACACCTTC. Its protein product is CSAKTGTGYGYTF.

This chain joins TRBV12-5 and TRBJ2-7, with 7 bases that match TRBD1. J was trimmed by 2 bases and V by 6 bases; bases with no gene match: 7. Per germline, CDR1 LGHNT and CDR2 FRNRAP. This CDR3 contains 14 residues. The CDR3 loop is CASGSRDRAYEQYF. The CDR3 nucleotides read TGTGCTAGTGGCTCGAGGGACAGAGCCTACGAGCAGTACTTC.

The rearrangement joins TRBV5-6 to TRBJ2-1; 8 positions match TRBD2. V dropped 4 bases and J dropped 4; count of bases not matched to a gene: 7. CDR1 is SGHDT and CDR2 is YYEEEE in the germline V gene. The CDR3 is made up of 15 amino acids. CDR3 coding DNA: TGTGCCAGCAGCCCGCGGGGGGCACGATACAATGAGCAGTTCTTC. The encoded protein is CASSPRGARYNEQFF.

The sample holds many counts of this clonotype. This chain uses TRBV7-9 with TRBJ2-1; the match to TRBD2 covers 7 bases. J gave up 2 bases and V 10 bases, and 8 bases lay outside the gene matches. The CDR3 length is 14 residues. The V gene's germline CDR1 is SEHNR and CDR2 FQNEAQ (reference sequence). The CDR3 reads CAITGAGTYNEQFF. In DNA, the CDR3 is TGTGCCATTACGGGAGCGGGGACCTACAATGAGCAGTTCTTC.

This clonotype was counted many times. The chain carries TRBV20-1 and TRBJ2-7; D is possibly TRBD2 (6 bases). The CDR3 spans 11 residues. In germline, CDR1 is DFQATT, CDR2 SNEGSKA (reference sequence). CDR3 nucleotide sequence: TGCAGCTGCGGAGGGGCCTACGAGCAGTACTTC. It is translated as CSCGGAYEQYF.

The chain joins TRBV5-7 to TRBJ2-7, with TRBD1 identical over 7 bases. TRBV5-7 is filed as an ORF, its function uncertain. V gave up 4 bases and J gave up 3 bases; unmatched junction bases: 4. The CDR3 loop spans 13 amino acids. The CDR3 spells CASSPGQVYEQYV. The CDR3 nucleotides are TGTGCCAGCAGCCCCGGACAGGTCTACGAGCAGTACGTC.

This clonotype was seen only a few times. This chain links TRBV10-3 with TRBJ2-4; 8 positions agree with TRBD1. The trim removed 3 bases at V and 3 bases at J, leaving 4 bases unmatched. The CDR3 consists of 15 residues. The germline V gene encodes CDR1 ENHRY and CDR2 SYGVKD. The DNA of the CDR3 is TGTGCCATCAGTGAAGGAACAGGGGGCAAAAACATTCAGTACTTC. It is translated as CAISEGTGGKNIQYF.

This clonotype occurred a few times. This chain links TRBV7-2 with TRBJ1-1, with 7 bases matching TRBD1. The V gene end was trimmed by 4 bases and the J gene end by 0 bases; junction bases not matched to a gene: 5. Looked up from germline, CDR1 is SGHTA and CDR2 is FQGNSA. The CDR3 is 15 amino acids. The CDR3 is CASSSRRGVNTEAFF. CDR3 nucleotide sequence: TGTGCCAGCAGCTCCCGCAGGGGGGTGAACACTGAAGCTTTCTTT.